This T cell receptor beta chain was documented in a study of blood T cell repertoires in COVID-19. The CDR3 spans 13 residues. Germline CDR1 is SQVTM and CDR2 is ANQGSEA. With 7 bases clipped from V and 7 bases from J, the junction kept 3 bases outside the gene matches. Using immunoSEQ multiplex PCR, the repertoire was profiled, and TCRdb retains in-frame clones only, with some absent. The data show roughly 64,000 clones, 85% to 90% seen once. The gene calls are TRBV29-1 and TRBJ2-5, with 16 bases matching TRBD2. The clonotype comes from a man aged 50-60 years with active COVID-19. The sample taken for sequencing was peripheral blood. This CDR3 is CSGGLAGGATQYF. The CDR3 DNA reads TGCAGCGGGGGACTAGCGGGAGGGGCGACCCAGTACTTC.